This entry concerns a single T cell receptor beta chain. Antigen: not known. Germline CDR1 reads SGHTS; CDR2 reads YDEGEE. The ends lost 3 bases at V and 6 bases at J; junction bases unmatched: 9. The CDR3 is 17 amino acids. These data belong to a study of fetal regulatory T cell absence and autoimmunity. Study-wide background: The IPEX patients lacked clinical diabetes but had exocrine pancreas autoimmunity.

Sequencing was at survey level. Sequenced by immunoSEQ multiplex PCR; TCRdb stores in-frame clones only, minus some. The table lists approximately 94,000 clones, about 78% of them singletons, with approximately 1.9% in the top ten. Study findings and constraints: Some top pancreas TCR clones were over 85-fold enriched versus cord blood. Pancreas and cord blood did not differ much in TRB family usage.

This chain links TRBV5-8 with TRBJ2-1, with TRBD2 matching 13 bases. This sequence originates from a male donor with IPEX syndrome. Sample: pancreas tissue. The CDR3 DNA follows: TGTGCCAGCAGCTCAGGTATCGGACTAGCGGGAGCCAATGAGCAGTTCTTC. Translating it yields CASSSGIGLAGANEQFF.